This TCR beta chain emerged from a study of cytomegalovirus exposure and HLA in healthy donors. This cohort consisted of healthy bone marrow donors. The PCR had 60 Vbeta and 13 Jbeta primers. Only in-frame clones appear in the TCRdb table, and some are missing; sequencing was by immunoSEQ multiplex PCR. The sample lists 150,000 to 200,000 clones, roughly four fifths occurring once. Notes on this clone: Its matching antigen is unknown.

Germline CDR1 SGHTA, CDR2 FQGNSA. The CDR3 has 16 residues. The V gene lost 1 base and the J gene lost 1 base, with 11 bases spanning the gap. Study-wide results and limits: TCR beta V- and J-gene trimming, according to a later analysis, was linked to a missense DCLRE1C variant. Earlier analysis yielded a pattern in which most TCR beta V segments were productive about 90% or about 30% of the time. Cytomegalovirus status was reportedly diagnosed by the classifier with high specificity and sensitivity.

The clonotype was recovered from a male donor in good health and CMV-seronegative. The chain is built from TRBV7-2 and TRBJ1-5; tentatively, D is TRBD1 (5 bases). The source material was PBMCs. CDR3 sequence reads: CASSLGGGRSNQPQHF. In DNA, the CDR3 is TGTGCCAGCAGCTTAGGGGGGGGACGGAGCAATCAGCCCCAGCATTTT.